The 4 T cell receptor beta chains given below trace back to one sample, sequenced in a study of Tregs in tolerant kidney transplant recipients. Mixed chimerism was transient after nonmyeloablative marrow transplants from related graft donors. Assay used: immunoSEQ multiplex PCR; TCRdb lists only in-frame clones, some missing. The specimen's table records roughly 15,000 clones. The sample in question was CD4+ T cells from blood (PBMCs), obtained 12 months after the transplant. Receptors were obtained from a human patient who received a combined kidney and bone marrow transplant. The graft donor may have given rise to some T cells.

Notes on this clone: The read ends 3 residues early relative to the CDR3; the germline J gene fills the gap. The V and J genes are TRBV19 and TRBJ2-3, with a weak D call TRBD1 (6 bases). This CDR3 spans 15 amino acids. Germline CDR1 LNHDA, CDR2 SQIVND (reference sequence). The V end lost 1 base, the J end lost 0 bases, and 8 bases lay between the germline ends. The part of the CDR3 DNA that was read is TGTGCCAGTAGTATAGGGGGACAAAGCACAGATACG. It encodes CASSIGGQSTDT. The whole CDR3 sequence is CASSIGGQSTDTQYF. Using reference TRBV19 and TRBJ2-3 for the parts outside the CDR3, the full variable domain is DGGITQSPKYLFRKEGQNVTLSCEQNLNHDAMYWYRQDPGQGLRLIYYSQIVNDFQKGDIAEGYSVSREKKESFPLTVTSAQKNPTAFYLCASSIGGQSTDTQYFGPGTRLTVL.

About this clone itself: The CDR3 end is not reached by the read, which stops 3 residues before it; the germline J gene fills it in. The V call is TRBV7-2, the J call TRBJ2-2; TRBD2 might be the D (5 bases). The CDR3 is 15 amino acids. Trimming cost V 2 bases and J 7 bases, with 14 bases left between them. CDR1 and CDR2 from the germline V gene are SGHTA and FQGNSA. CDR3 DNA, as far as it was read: TGTGCCAGCAGCTTAAGGTCCGCGGGTGGCGGGGAG. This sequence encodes CASSLRSAGGGE. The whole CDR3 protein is CASSLRSAGGGELFF.

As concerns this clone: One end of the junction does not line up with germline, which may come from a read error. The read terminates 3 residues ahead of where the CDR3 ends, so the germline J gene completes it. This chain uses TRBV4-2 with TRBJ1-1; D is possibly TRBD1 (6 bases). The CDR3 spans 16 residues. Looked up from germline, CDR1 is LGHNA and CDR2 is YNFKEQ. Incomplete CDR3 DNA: TGCGCCAGCAGCCAGACCGGGACAAGGCCTAACACTGAA. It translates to CASSQTGTRPNTE. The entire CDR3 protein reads CASSQTGTRPNTEAFF.

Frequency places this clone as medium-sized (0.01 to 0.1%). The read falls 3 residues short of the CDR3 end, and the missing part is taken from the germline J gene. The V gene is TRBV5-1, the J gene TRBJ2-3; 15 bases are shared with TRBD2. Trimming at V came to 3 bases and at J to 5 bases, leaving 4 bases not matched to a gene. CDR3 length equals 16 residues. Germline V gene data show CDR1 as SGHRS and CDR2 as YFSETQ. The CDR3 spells CASSSGLAGGVDTQYF. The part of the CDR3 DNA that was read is TGCGCCAGCAGCTCCGGACTAGCGGGAGGGGTAGATACG.